Listed below are T cell receptor beta chains from one sample, sequenced in a study of chemoradiotherapy in HPV16-positive cancers. Data came from immunoSEQ multiplex PCR; TCRdb stores just in-frame clones and leaves some out. The sample records under 25,000 clones, 84% being singletons. Material: blood, obtained from a patient who underwent chemoradiotherapy. The receptor set was obtained from a human donor with HPV-associated anogenital cancer. CDR3s include the opening cysteine and the closing phenylalanine or tryptophan. The D gene is left open where the match is weak. Expanded clones are given a class, and other clones once, few, many or no size at all.

j_gene: TRBJ2-5; v_gene: TRBV7-9; d_gene: NA; abundance: NA; CDR3aa: CASSLVGGGHETQYF; CDR3nt: TGTGCCAGCAGTCTGGTAGGGGGGGGGCACGAGACCCAGTACTTC
j_gene: TRBJ1-4; v_gene: TRBV15; d_gene: NA; abundance: NA; CDR3aa: CATSRSGEKLFF; CDR3nt: TGTGCCACCAGCAGGAGCGGCGAAAAACTGTTTTTT
j_gene: TRBJ1-4; v_gene: TRBV6-5; d_gene: TRBD1; abundance: NA; CDR3aa: CASSFTTGYNEKLFF; CDR3nt: TGTGCCAGCAGTTTCACGACAGGGTATAATGAAAAACTGTTTTTT
j_gene: TRBJ1-2; v_gene: TRBV5-1; d_gene: NA; abundance: NA; CDR3aa: CASSYTGGGHGYTF; CDR3nt: TGCGCCAGCAGCTACACGGGTGGGGGGCATGGCTACACCTTC
j_gene: TRBJ1-3; v_gene: TRBV7-9; d_gene: NA; abundance: NA; CDR3aa: CASSTGLSGNTIYF; CDR3nt: TGTGCCAGCTCTACAGGGTTGTCCGGAAACACCATATATTTT
j_gene: TRBJ2-7; v_gene: TRBV7-8; d_gene: NA; abundance: NA; CDR3aa: CASRVRRVSYEQYF; CDR3nt: TGTGCCAGCAGGGTCCGGAGGGTATCCTACGAGCAGTACTTC
j_gene: TRBJ1-2; v_gene: TRBV9; d_gene: NA; abundance: NA; CDR3aa: CASSVDPTSEGYTF; CDR3nt: TGTGCCAGCAGCGTAGATCCGACCTCGGAGGGCTACACCTTC
j_gene: TRBJ2-7; v_gene: TRBV5-6; d_gene: NA; abundance: NA; CDR3aa: CASSSAGTVAYEQYF; CDR3nt: TGTGCCAGCAGCTCAGCCGGGACTGTAGCCTACGAGCAGTACTTC
j_gene: TRBJ1-1; v_gene: TRBV7-2; d_gene: NA; abundance: NA; CDR3aa: CASSLGSMNTEAFF; CDR3nt: TGTGCCAGCAGCCTCGGGAGTATGAACACTGAAGCTTTCTTT
j_gene: TRBJ2-3; v_gene: TRBV6-5; d_gene: TRBD2; abundance: NA; CDR3aa: CASSYGVAGGLDTQYF; CDR3nt: TGTGCCAGCAGTTACGGGGTAGCGGGGGGGTTGGATACGCAGTATTTT
j_gene: TRBJ1-6; v_gene: TRBV28; d_gene: TRBD1; abundance: NA; CDR3aa: CASSSRTGSGSPLHF; CDR3nt: TGTGCCAGCAGTTCCAGGACAGGGTCAGGTTCACCCCTCCACTTT
j_gene: TRBJ2-7; v_gene: TRBV28; d_gene: NA; abundance: NA; CDR3aa: CASSLWTDLSYEQYF; CDR3nt: TGTGCCAGCAGTTTATGGACAGACCTCTCCTACGAGCAGTACTTC
j_gene: TRBJ1-2; v_gene: TRBV7-2; d_gene: NA; abundance: NA; CDR3aa: CASSLAPGSYGYTF; CDR3nt: TGTGCCAGCAGCTTAGCTCCGGGCAGCTATGGCTACACCTTC
j_gene: TRBJ2-7; v_gene: TRBV6-5; d_gene: TRBD1; abundance: NA; CDR3aa: CASSPGQGSYEQYF; CDR3nt: TGTGCCAGCAGCCCTGGACAGGGCTCCTACGAGCAGTACTTC
j_gene: TRBJ2-7; v_gene: TRBV10-1; d_gene: TRBD1; abundance: once; CDR3aa: CASSEGTEGSYEQYF; CDR3nt: TGCGCCAGCAGCGAGGGGACAGAAGGTTCCTACGAGCAGTACTTC
j_gene: TRBJ2-3; v_gene: TRBV10-1; d_gene: NA; abundance: NA; CDR3aa: CASSYSTDTQYF; CDR3nt: TGCGCCAGCAGCTACAGCACAGATACGCAGTATTTT
j_gene: TRBJ1-1; v_gene: TRBV5-1; d_gene: NA; abundance: NA; CDR3aa: CASSLGRVGTEAFF; CDR3nt: TGCGCCAGCAGCTTGGGCAGGGTGGGCACTGAAGCTTTCTTT
j_gene: TRBJ2-7; v_gene: TRBV11-1; d_gene: NA; abundance: NA; CDR3aa: CASSFSQDYEQYF; CDR3nt: TGTGCCAGCAGCTTCAGCCAGGACTACGAGCAGTACTTC
j_gene: TRBJ1-1; v_gene: TRBV7-9; d_gene: TRBD1; abundance: NA; CDR3aa: CASCGTGLPEAFF; CDR3nt: TGTGCCAGCTGCGGGACAGGCTTGCCTGAAGCTTTCTTT
j_gene: TRBJ1-2; v_gene: TRBV18; d_gene: NA; abundance: NA; CDR3aa: CASSPFRQEINYGYTF; CDR3nt: TGTGCCAGCTCACCCTTTAGACAGGAGATTAACTATGGCTACACCTTC
j_gene: TRBJ2-4; v_gene: TRBV7-2; d_gene: NA; abundance: NA; CDR3aa: CASSGSANIQYF; CDR3nt: TGTGCCAGCAGCGGGAGTGCAAACATTCAGTACTTC
j_gene: TRBJ1-4; v_gene: TRBV6-1; d_gene: NA; abundance: once; CDR3aa: CASSGGTTGLRGRPSKLFF; CDR3nt: TGTGCCAGCAGTGGCGGGACAACAGGGCTTAGGGGCCGACCGTCAAAACTGTTTTTT
j_gene: TRBJ1-2; v_gene: TRBV19; d_gene: NA; abundance: NA; CDR3aa: CASSNDGRGGYTF; CDR3nt: TGTGCCAGTAGTAACGACGGCCGGGGTGGCTACACCTTC
j_gene: TRBJ1-1; v_gene: TRBV7-9; d_gene: NA; abundance: few; CDR3aa: CASSRPPGPRTEAFF; CDR3nt: TGTGCCAGCAGCCGACCCCCAGGTCCCAGGACTGAAGCTTTCTTT
j_gene: TRBJ1-5; v_gene: TRBV28; d_gene: NA; abundance: NA; CDR3aa: CASSPDTYQPQHF; CDR3nt: TGTGCCAGCAGCCCGGACACCTATCAGCCCCAGCATTTT
j_gene: TRBJ2-1; v_gene: TRBV11-1; d_gene: NA; abundance: once; CDR3aa: CASSLVGNEQFF; CDR3nt: TGTGCCAGCAGCTTAGTAGGGAATGAGCAGTTCTTC
j_gene: TRBJ2-7; v_gene: TRBV7-8; d_gene: TRBD1; abundance: NA; CDR3aa: CASSRTGNSYEQYF; CDR3nt: TGTGCCAGCAGCCGGACAGGGAATTCCTACGAGCAGTACTTC
j_gene: TRBJ2-1; v_gene: TRBV19; d_gene: NA; abundance: NA; CDR3aa: CASSPDPGTHEQFF; CDR3nt: TGTGCCAGTAGCCCAGATCCGGGGACGCATGAGCAGTTCTTC
j_gene: TRBJ2-3; v_gene: TRBV6-5; d_gene: TRBD1; abundance: NA; CDR3aa: CASRKGTATDTQYF; CDR3nt: TGTGCCAGCAGGAAAGGGACAGCCACAGATACGCAGTATTTT
j_gene: TRBJ1-5; v_gene: TRBV27; d_gene: NA; abundance: NA; CDR3aa: CASSYTSGSQPQHF; CDR3nt: TGTGCCAGCAGCTATACGTCGGGTTCCCAGCCCCAGCATTTT
j_gene: TRBJ2-5; v_gene: TRBV7-8; d_gene: TRBD2; abundance: NA; CDR3aa: CASSLVALAGGRETQYF; CDR3nt: TGTGCCAGCAGCTTAGTCGCGCTAGCGGGGGGGAGAGAGACCCAGTACTTC
j_gene: TRBJ1-2; v_gene: TRBV6-1; d_gene: NA; abundance: NA; CDR3aa: CASQGQNYGYTF; CDR3nt: TGTGCCAGCCAGGGACAAAACTATGGCTACACCTTC
j_gene: TRBJ1-2; v_gene: TRBV11-2; d_gene: NA; abundance: NA; CDR3aa: CASSLGGTYGYTF; CDR3nt: TGTGCCAGCAGCTTAGGAGGGACCTATGGCTACACCTTC
j_gene: TRBJ2-5; v_gene: TRBV7-6; d_gene: NA; abundance: NA; CDR3aa: CASSTLGDQYF; CDR3nt: TGTGCCAGCAGCACACTAGGAGACCAGTACTTC